These 14 T cell receptor beta chains came from one sample sequenced in a study of T cell responses to AZD1222 COVID-19 vaccine. Method: immunoSEQ multiplex PCR; TCRdb's copy keeps in-frame clones and lacks some. The table lists 100,000 to 120,000 clones, 80% to 95% of them singletons. The starting material was peripheral blood, obtained 28 days after the second AZD1222 dose. The receptors here all came from an adult who received the AZD1222 COVID-19 vaccine.

This chain links TRBV6-2 or TRBV6-3 with TRBJ1-2, with no clear D. Trimming left V 2 bases short and J 4 bases short, with 11 bases between. From germline, CDR1 is MNHEY and CDR2 SVGEGT. The CDR3 is 14 residues long. The CDR3 coding sequence is TGTGCCAGCAGTTACGGAGGCCCGATCTATGGCTACACCTTC. This sequence encodes CASSYGGPIYGYTF.

This clone turned up a few times. The chain is built from TRBV7-2 and TRBJ2-3; D possibly corresponds to TRBD2 (6 bases). The germline gives CDR1 SGHTA, CDR2 FQGNSA. The ends were cut back, 2 bases at V and 3 bases at J, with 12 bases in the middle. The CDR3 covers 15 residues. CDR3 residues: CASSLLTGVTDTQYF. The CDR3 nucleotides read TGTGCCAGCAGCTTACTGACGGGGGTAACAGATACGCAGTATTTT.

This sequence joins TRBV18 and TRBJ2-7; perhaps D is TRBD1 or TRBD2 (5 bases each). V dropped 3 bases and J dropped 3 bases, with 21 bases sitting between them. The CDR3 consists of 17 residues. Germline CDR1 reads KGHSH; CDR2 reads LQKENI. The CDR3 DNA sequence: TGTGCCAGCTCACCGCAAACCGGGACGGCATTGGTCTACGAGCAGTACTTC. It yields the protein CASSPQTGTALVYEQYF.

J is TRBJ2-3 and V is TRBV6-4; D unresolved. This CDR3 region has 11 residues. With 0 bases removed from V and 7 bases from J, the gap between germline ends came to 2 bases. The germline gives CDR1 MRHNA, CDR2 SNTAGT. CDR3 amino acids: CASSDSHTQYF. DNA for the CDR3: TGTGCCAGCAGTGACTCCCATACGCAGTATTTT.

CDR3 sequence (DNA): TGTGCCAGTAGTATAGGGGCCCGAGATACGCAGTATTTT. Translated, it gives CASSIGARDTQYF. The rearrangement joins TRBV19 to TRBJ2-3; no clear D. V lost 1 base to trimming and J lost 5 bases, with 7 bases between them. The CDR3 extends over 13 amino acids. Per germline, CDR1 LNHDA and CDR2 SQIVND (reference sequence).

This clone came up once. The CDR3 bases are TGTGCCAGCACACAGGGTCTCTCTGGAAACACCATATATTTT. Protein sequence: CASTQGLSGNTIYF. The rearrangement uses TRBV2 and TRBJ1-3, with D perhaps matching TRBD1 (6 bases). V shed 7 bases and J shed 0 bases, with 10 bases lying between them. Looked up from germline, CDR1 is SNHLY and CDR2 is FYNNEI. The CDR3 has 14 amino acids.

This chain links TRBV3-1 (or the pseudogene TRBV3-2) with TRBJ1-5; D call uncertain. Looked up from germline, CDR1 is LGHDT and CDR2 is YNNKEL (reference sequence). V lost 0 bases and J lost 0, with 18 bases in between. The CDR3 runs 19 residues. The CDR3 reads CASSQDPLTELYSNQPQHF. The CDR3 DNA sequence: TGTGCCAGCAGCCAAGATCCCCTGACGGAGCTGTATAGCAATCAGCCCCAGCATTTT.

The gene calls are TRBV30 and TRBJ2-5, with 11 bases that match TRBD1. The V and J ends lost 0 bases and 5 bases, in that order; junction bases with no gene match: 5. Germline lookup yields CDR1 GTSNPN and CDR2 SVGIG (reference sequence). The CDR3 has 15 amino acids. CDR3 in amino acids: CAWSVGQGAGETQYF. The DNA for the CDR3 is TGTGCCTGGAGTGTTGGACAGGGGGCAGGGGAGACCCAGTACTTC. Looking up the rest from reference TRBV30 and TRBJ2-5 gives the full variable domain: SQTIHQWPATLVQPVGSPLSLECTVEGTSNPNLYWYRQAAGRGLQLLFYSVGIGQISSEVPQNLSASRPQDRQFILSSKKLLLSDSGFYLCAWSVGQGAGETQYFGPGTRLLVL.

The V and J genes are TRBV3-1 (or the pseudogene TRBV3-2) and TRBJ2-7; 13 nucleotides line up with TRBD2. This CDR3 has 15 residues. V shed 5 bases and J 7 bases; nucleotides not matched to a gene: 8. From germline, CDR1 is LGHDT and CDR2 YNNKEL (reference sequence). CDR3: CASSRQGLAGREQYF. The DNA of the CDR3 is TGTGCCAGCAGCAGACAGGGACTAGCGGGGAGGGAGCAGTACTTC.

The chain couples TRBV7-2 to TRBJ2-7; 7 bases align to TRBD1. After removal of 2 bases from V and 3 bases from J, the junction contained 10 bases not matched to a gene. The CDR3 extends over 16 amino acids. Germline lookup yields CDR1 SGHTA and CDR2 FQGNSA. CDR3 amino acids: CASSLSLDRAYYEQYF. DNA for the CDR3: TGTGCCAGCAGCTTAAGCCTAGACAGGGCCTACTACGAGCAGTACTTC.

In DNA form, the CDR3 reads TGTGCCAGCAGTTACTCGAATGCAGGGAGTTCACCCCTCCACTTT. Translating it yields CASSYSNAGSSPLHF. The chain couples TRBV6-5 to TRBJ1-6; perhaps TRBD1 as D (5 bases). Germline CDR1 is MNHEY and CDR2 is SVGAGI. With 0 bases removed from V and 9 bases from J, the gap between germline ends came to 12 bases. CDR3 size: 15 residues.

The chain has TRBV10-1 and TRBJ2-7, with TRBD1 as a possible D gene (6 bases). The length of the CDR3 is 14 residues. The germline gives CDR1 WNHNN, CDR2 SYGVQD (reference sequence). Trimming took 6 bases from V and 0 from J, leaving 12 bases between them. CDR3 nucleotide sequence: TGCGCCAGCAGCCTCGTGACAGGCTCCTACGAGCAGTACTTC. This encodes CASSLVTGSYEQYF.

The rearrangement joins TRBV27 to TRBJ1-4; D unclear. CDR3 size: 14 residues. The V gene lost 6 bases and the J gene lost 4 bases, with 12 bases spanning the gap. The V gene's germline CDR1 is MNHEY and CDR2 SMNVEV (reference sequence). CDR3 sequence reads: CASSLHGDNEKLFF. CDR3 bases: TGTGCCAGCAGCTTACACGGGGATAATGAAAAACTGTTTTTT. Full variable domain (rest looked up from reference TRBV27 and TRBJ1-4): EAQVTQNPRYLITVTGKKLTVTCSQNMNHEYMSWYRQDPGLGLRQIYYSMNVEVTDKGDVPEGYKVSRKEKRNFPLILESPSPNQTSLYFCASSLHGDNEKLFFGSGTQLSVL.

V and J are TRBV4-1 and TRBJ2-5; D is undetermined. Deletions cut 4 bases from V and 2 bases from J, with 20 bases between. The CDR3 loop spans 17 amino acids. The V gene's germline CDR1 is MGHRA and CDR2 YSYEKL. The CDR3 sequence is CASSPLDLLPTQETQYF. In nucleotides, the CDR3 is TGCGCCAGCAGCCCACTGGACCTCTTGCCCACGCAAGAGACCCAGTACTTC.